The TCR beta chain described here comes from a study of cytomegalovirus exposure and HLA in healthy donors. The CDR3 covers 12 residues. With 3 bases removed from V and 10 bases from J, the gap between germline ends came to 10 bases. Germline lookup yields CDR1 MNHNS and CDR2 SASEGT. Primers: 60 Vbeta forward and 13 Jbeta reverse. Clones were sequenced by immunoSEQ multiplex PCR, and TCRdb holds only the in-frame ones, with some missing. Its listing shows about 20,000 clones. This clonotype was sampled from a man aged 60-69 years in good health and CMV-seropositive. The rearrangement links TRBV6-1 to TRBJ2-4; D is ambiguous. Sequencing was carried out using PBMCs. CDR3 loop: CASSDLDSIQYF. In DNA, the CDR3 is TGTGCCAGCAGTGACTTAGATTCAATTCAGTACTTC.